Below, 17 T cell receptor beta chains from the same sample are listed, as sequenced in a study of T cell changes during pregnancy in multiple sclerosis. Data came from immunoSEQ multiplex PCR; TCRdb stores just in-frame clones and leaves some out. The sample holds some 70,000 clones, approximately 92% seen once. Here the sequenced sample was CD8+ T cells from peripheral blood mononuclear cells, taken in the third trimester of pregnancy. The receptors originated from a female donor in good health, enrolled as a control in a pregnancy study.

In this sample, this clone turned up a few times. The chain has TRBV6-6 and TRBJ1-5; 9 nucleotides agree with TRBD1. V trimming: 2 bases; J trimming: 5 bases; junction bases outside the gene matches: 1. The CDR3 length is 14 residues. Germline-derived CDR1 and CDR2 are MNHNY and SVGAGI (reference sequence). The CDR3 region is CASSYGTGYQPQHF. CDR3 DNA sequence: TGTGCCAGCAGTTACGGGACAGGGTATCAGCCCCAGCATTTT.

The chain couples TRBV5-1 to TRBJ1-5; D gene ambiguous. Germline CDR1 and CDR2: SGHRS and YFSETQ. The CDR3 loop spans 16 amino acids. Trimming took 4 bases from V and 8 from J, leaving 22 bases between them. The CDR3 reads CASSPDGSTPNEPQHF. The CDR3 DNA is TGCGCCAGCAGCCCAGACGGGAGTACCCCGAATGAGCCCCAGCATTTT.

The chain carries TRBV29-1 and TRBJ1-3; TRBD1 aligns across 8 bases. The V gene's germline CDR1 is SQVTM and CDR2 ANQGSEA. Unmatched junction bases numbered 11, after V lost 6 bases and J lost 4 bases. The CDR3 loop spans 15 amino acids. The CDR3 nucleotides are TGCAGCGTCTATGGAGCAGGGGGCATCGGAAACACCATATATTTT. This encodes CSVYGAGGIGNTIYF. Full variable domain (rest looked up from reference TRBV29-1 and TRBJ1-3): SAVISQKPSRDICQRGTSLTIQCQVDSQVTMMFWYRQQPGQSLTLIATANQGSEATYESGFVIDKFPISRPNLTFSTLTVSNMSPEDSSIYLCSVYGAGGIGNTIYFGEGSWLTVV.

The chain couples TRBV7-9 to TRBJ2-7; the D gene is possibly TRBD1 (6 bases). Trimming stripped 5 bases from V and 2 bases from J, with 16 bases between. The germline gives CDR1 SEHNR, CDR2 FQNEAQ (reference sequence). CDR3 length equals 15 residues. CDR3: CASSQASQGTYEQYF. CDR3 sequence (DNA): TGTGCCAGCAGCCAGGCATCGCAGGGGACCTACGAGCAGTACTTC.

This clone occurred once. The V gene is TRBV7-8, the J gene TRBJ2-5, with 7 bases lining up with TRBD2. Trimming took 5 bases from V and 1 from J; bases not matched to a gene: 7. Germline V gene sequence: CDR1 SGHVS, CDR2 FQNEAQ. The CDR3 has 15 residues. Written as DNA, the CDR3 is TGTGCCAGCAGCGTTAGCGGGCCGGTCCAAGAGACCCAGTACTTC. This gives the protein CASSVSGPVQETQYF.

The V gene is TRBV7-8, the J gene TRBJ2-1; D gene ambiguous. V lost 0 bases, J lost 7 bases, and 7 bases lay in between. The CDR3 runs 13 residues. Germline lookup yields CDR1 SGHVS and CDR2 FQNEAQ. The CDR3 here is CASSLANRNEQFF. CDR3 DNA: TGTGCCAGCAGCTTAGCTAATCGGAATGAGCAGTTCTTC. The full variable domain, rest sourced from reference TRBV7-8 and TRBJ2-1, is GAGVSQSPRYKVAKRGQDVALRCDPISGHVSLFWYQQALGQGPEFLTYFQNEAQLDKSGLPSDRFFAERPEGSVSTLKIQRTQQEDSAVYLCASSLANRNEQFFGPGTRLTVL.

The V and J genes are TRBV6-5 and TRBJ1-1; D may be TRBD1 (5 bases). The CDR3 sequence is 15 residues long. The ends were cut back, 8 bases at V and 2 bases at J, with 18 bases in the middle. Germline-derived CDR1 and CDR2 are MNHEY and SVGAGI. CDR3 coding DNA: TGTGCCAGCCGCCCACTCCATGACAGAAACACTGAAGCTTTCTTT. It codes for CASRPLHDRNTEAFF.

The chain employs TRBV11-2 and TRBJ1-1; D might be TRBD1 (6 bases). Trimming left V 0 bases short and J 0 bases short, with 11 bases between. Germline V gene sequence: CDR1 SGHAT, CDR2 FQNNGV. The CDR3 length is 16 residues. CDR3 in DNA: TGTGCCAGCAGCTTAGAGTTCACAGGGATGAACACTGAAGCTTTCTTT. Its protein product is CASSLEFTGMNTEAFF.

The chain links TRBV5-1 to TRBJ2-5; 12 bases align to TRBD1. CDR1 is SGHRS and CDR2 is YFSETQ in the germline V gene. The CDR3 extends over 15 amino acids. The trim removed 2 bases at V and 3 bases at J, leaving 2 bases unmatched. CDR3 region: CASSLGTGGKETQYF. The CDR3 bases are TGCGCCAGCAGCTTAGGGACAGGGGGCAAAGAGACCCAGTACTTC.

This chain uses TRBV5-5 with TRBJ2-7, with D possibly matching TRBD1 (6 bases). The V gene lost 4 bases and the J gene lost 1 base, with 27 bases spanning the gap. The CDR3 covers 19 residues. Per the germline V gene, CDR1 is SGHKS and CDR2 is YYEKEE (reference sequence). The CDR3 nucleotides are TGTGCCAGCAGCCCCGACAGGCTGGCTGAAGTCGTAGGATCCTACGAGCAGTACTTC. Its translation is CASSPDRLAEVVGSYEQYF.

This chain joins TRBV4-2 and TRBJ1-5; a possible D gene is TRBD1 (5 bases). Trimming pared 1 base from V and 0 bases from J, leaving 7 bases between. Germline CDR1 is LGHNA and CDR2 is YNFKEQ. The CDR3 runs 15 residues. This CDR3 is CASSQVGDSNQPQHF. CDR3 sequence (DNA): TGTGCCAGCAGCCAAGTAGGGGATAGCAATCAGCCCCAGCATTTT.

The J gene is TRBJ1-5, the V gene TRBV19; D is ambiguous. In germline, CDR1 is LNHDA, CDR2 SQIVND (reference sequence). The CDR3 covers 15 residues. V was pared by 2 bases and J by 3 bases, with 11 bases between. The CDR3 DNA reads as TGTGCCAGTAGTATAATCGACACGTACAATCAGCCCCAGCATTTT. Translating it yields CASSIIDTYNQPQHF.

The chain uses TRBV10-3 and TRBJ1-1; TRBD1 aligns across 7 bases. The germline CDR1 and CDR2 sequences are ENHRY and SYGVKD. V trimming: 2 bases; J trimming: 5 bases; junction bases outside the gene matches: 11. The length of the CDR3 is 16 residues. CDR3: CAISEPMTGHETEAFF. CDR3 bases: TGTGCCATCAGTGAGCCCATGACAGGGCATGAAACTGAAGCTTTCTTT.

This clone was observed a single time. V is TRBV27 and J is TRBJ2-3; a weak D match, TRBD2 (5 bases). Trimming removed 2 bases at V and 5 bases at J, with 11 bases between. This CDR3 has 14 amino acids. Germline lookup yields CDR1 MNHEY and CDR2 SMNVEV (reference sequence). CDR3 sequence (DNA): TGTGCCAGCAGTTTAGAGGGTAGGAGAGATACGCAGTATTTT. Encoded protein: CASSLEGRRDTQYF.

This clone has only a few counts. The genes are TRBV9 and TRBJ2-1; D might be TRBD2 (6 bases). CDR1 is SGDLS and CDR2 is YYNGEE in the germline V gene. The CDR3 length is 13 residues. Trimming stripped 5 bases from V and 4 bases from J, with 10 bases between. The CDR3 nucleotides read TGTGCCAGCAGTCCCGGGACTTACAATGAGCAGTTCTTC. It specifies CASSPGTYNEQFF.

The CDR3 nucleotides read TGTGCCAGCAGCCCACGGACTAGCGGGGGCTCCTACGAGCAGTACTTC. Protein: CASSPRTSGGSYEQYF. The chain links TRBV7-8 to TRBJ2-7; 13 nucleotides line up with TRBD2. J was trimmed by 0 bases and V by 5 bases; bases with no gene match: 4. This CDR3 comprises 16 residues. The V gene's germline CDR1 is SGHVS and CDR2 FQNEAQ. The full variable domain, with the rest looked up from reference TRBV7-8 and TRBJ2-7, is GAGVSQSPRYKVAKRGQDVALRCDPISGHVSLFWYQQALGQGPEFLTYFQNEAQLDKSGLPSDRFFAERPEGSVSTLKIQRTQQEDSAVYLCASSPRTSGGSYEQYFGPGTRLTVT.

The genes are TRBV7-9 and TRBJ2-3; 10 bases map to TRBD2. CDR1 is SEHNR and CDR2 is FQNEAQ in the germline V gene (reference sequence). V shed 5 bases, J shed 0 bases, and the junction held 5 bases outside the gene matches. The CDR3 is 16 amino acids. The CDR3 region has the DNA TGTGCCAGCAGCCATCTAGCGGGGGCTAGCACAGATACGCAGTATTTT. Protein sequence: CASSHLAGASTDTQYF.